The sequence of this TCR beta chain was determined in a study of cytomegalovirus exposure and HLA in healthy donors. Study summary: Prior work identified roughly 120 million unique TCR beta sequences in roughly 190 million T cells. General study results and limits: Later on, a genetic analysis was performed. It linked a missense variant in DCLRE1C with V- and J-gene trimming of TCR beta. Among TCR beta chains, those listed as cytomegalovirus-associated numbered some 160.

In regard to this clone: Its antigen is unknown.

This CDR3 contains 15 residues. Trimming cost V 4 bases and J 4 bases; bases outside gene matches: 7. The V gene's germline CDR1 is SGHVS and CDR2 FNYEAQ. Amplification used 60 Vbeta primers and 13 Jbeta primers. Assay used: immunoSEQ multiplex PCR; TCRdb lists only in-frame clones, some missing. The repertoire holds around 150,000 clones, with 80% to 90% as singletons. The source is a woman between 18 and 29 years old in good health and CMV-seronegative. Specimen: PBMCs. The chain is built from TRBV7-6 and TRBJ2-1; 7 positions match TRBD2. CDR3 DNA: TGTGCCAGCAGCTCGGGGGGACTGGGGTACAATGAGCAGTTCTTC. Translated, it gives CASSSGGLGYNEQFF.